These T cell receptor beta chains were read from a single sample in a study of blood T cell repertoires in COVID-19. Profiling relied on immunoSEQ multiplex PCR, and the TCRdb table lists in-frame clones only, not all of them. The sample shows approximately 350,000 clones, around 92% of them seen only once. The sequenced material came from peripheral blood. The receptors derive from a man aged 35 to 55 with acute or convalescent COVID-19. Both conserved end residues are part of each CDR3. The D gene is left open where the match is weak. Expanded clones are given a class, and other clones once, few, many or no size at all.

size | D | J | V | DNA | CDR3
. | TRBD1 | TRBJ2-3 | TRBV11-2 | TGTGCCAGCAGCTACTCAGGGGGCGCCTCCACAGATACGCAGTATTTT | CASSYSGGASTDTQYF
. | . | TRBJ1-6 | TRBV4-3 | TGCGCCAGCAGCCGACAAAATTCACCCCTCCACTTT | CASSRQNSPLHF
. | TRBD1 | TRBJ1-1 | TRBV5-1 | TGCGCCAGCAGCTCCTCAGGGGGCTGGATCACTGAAGCTTTCTTT | CASSSSGGWITEAFF
. | . | TRBJ1-5 | TRBV6-1 | TGTGCCAGCAGTGAACGAGGCAATCAGCCCCAGCATTTT | CASSERGNQPQHF
. | . | TRBJ1-3 | TRBV7-8 | TGTGCCAGCAGCTCGGAGGGCTTACCTCCACGAAACTCTGGAAACACCATATATTTT | CASSSEGLPPRNSGNTIYF
. | TRBD1 | TRBJ1-5 | TRBV11-1 | TGTGCCAGCAGCGCCCGGGACAGAGATCAGCCCCAGCATTTT | CASSARDRDQPQHF
once | TRBD1 | TRBJ1-5 | TRBV6-2/TRBV6-3 | TGTGCCAGCAGTTACGTCCCCGGACAGGGAGTTAATCAGCCCCAGCATTTT | CASSYVPGQGVNQPQHF
. | . | TRBJ2-3 | TRBV4-2 | TGTGCCAGCAGCCAAGAGGGCCTAGCCGGAGATACGCAGTATTTT | CASSQEGLAGDTQYF
. | TRBD2 | TRBJ2-1 | TRBV11-2 | TGTGCCAGCAGCTTTCGGGGGGTTTCAAGCTCCTACAATGAGCAGTTCTTC | CASSFRGVSSSYNEQFF
. | TRBD1 | TRBJ1-1 | TRBV7-9 | TGTGCCAGCAGCCTTGACAGGGAGAGGACTGAAGCTTTCTTT | CASSLDRERTEAFF
. | TRBD1 | TRBJ1-6 | TRBV27 | TGTGCCAGCAGTTTAATATACCGGCAGGGGGTGGGTAATTCACCCCTCCACTTT | CASSLIYRQGVGNSPLHF
. | . | TRBJ1-6 | TRBV7-2 | TGTGCCAGCAGCTTAACGAGCTCCTATAATTCACCCCTCCACTTT | CASSLTSSYNSPLHF
. | . | TRBJ2-7 | TRBV5-5 | TGTGCCAGCAGCTTGGATACCTACGAGCAGTACTTC | CASSLDTYEQYF
. | . | TRBJ1-4 | TRBV5-1 | TGCGCCAGCAGCTTGGGACAGCCCAATGAAAAACTGTTTTTT | CASSLGQPNEKLFF
. | TRBD1 | TRBJ1-2 | TRBV7-8 | TGTGCCAGCAGGCGGGACAGGGTTGGCTATGGCTACACCTTC | CASRRDRVGYGYTF
. | TRBD1 | TRBJ1-2 | TRBV5-1 | TGCGCCAGCAGCTTGGATCCGGGACAGGTTGTGACGAACTATGGCTACACCTTC | CASSLDPGQVVTNYGYTF
. | . | TRBJ1-1 | TRBV28 | TGTGCCAGCAGTTATTCGGGGACTGAAGCTTTCTTT | CASSYSGTEAFF
. | . | TRBJ2-7 | TRBV27 | TGTGCCAGCAGGACAGGACAGCACTACGAGCAGTACTTC | CASRTGQHYEQYF
. | TRBD1 | TRBJ1-6 | TRBV14 | TGTGCCAGCAGCCAAAGGGACAGGCACGCTTCACCCCTCCACTTT | CASSQRDRHASPLHF
. | TRBD1 | TRBJ1-5 | TRBV7-8 | TGTGCCAGCAGGGACGTTGAGGGGGCACAACAGCCCCAGCATTTT | CASRDVEGAQQPQHF
. | . | TRBJ1-1 | TRBV7-6 | TGTGCCAGCAGCTTAGCACAGAGTCGTGAAGCTTTCTTT | CASSLAQSREAFF
. | TRBD1 | TRBJ2-5 | TRBV19 | TGTGCCAGTAGTCCCTATAGGGACAGCCAAGAGACCCAGTACTTC | CASSPYRDSQETQYF
. | TRBD1 | TRBJ2-5 | TRBV4-1 | TGCGCCAGCAGCCAAGATAAGGCAGGGGGCTGGGAGACCCAGTACTTC | CASSQDKAGGWETQYF
. | . | TRBJ1-6 | TRBV28 | TGTGCCAGCAGTTTATCCACCCGCCGGGTAACACCCCTCCACTTT | CASSLSTRRVTPLHF
. | TRBD2 | TRBJ2-3 | TRBV6-5 | TGTGCCACTTGGCGGGGGGGCCCAGATACGCAGTATTTT | CATWRGGPDTQYF
. | TRBD2 | TRBJ2-7 | TRBV29-1 | TGCAGCGCATCTCCGGGGGGGGCCCAGGAGCAGTACTTC | CSASPGGAQEQYF
. | . | TRBJ2-3 | TRBV12-3/TRBV12-4 | TGTGCCAGCAGTTCGGGACTCCTTACGCAGTATTTT | CASSSGLLTQYF
. | . | TRBJ1-2 | TRBV28 | TGTGCCAGCAGGGACAGTACTAACTATGGCTACACCTTC | CASRDSTNYGYTF